This entry lists 32 T cell receptor beta chains sequenced from one sample in a study of blood T cell repertoires in COVID-19. TCRdb keeps only in-frame clones here, not all; method: immunoSEQ multiplex PCR. The sample carries around 92,000 clones, roughly 82% recorded once. Material: peripheral blood. These receptors were collected from a human donor in a cohort sampled during active COVID-19.

In its sample, this clone was seen once. The chain carries TRBV5-1 and TRBJ2-2; D not certain. The CDR3 extends over 15 amino acids. Per germline, CDR1 SGHRS and CDR2 YFSETQ. Trimming stripped 0 bases from V and 0 bases from J, with 6 bases between. The DNA for the CDR3 is TGCGCCAGCAGCTTGGACAGACCGAACACCGGGGAGCTGTTTTTT. Its protein product is CASSLDRPNTGELFF.

This clone was counted a single time. The chain recombines TRBV18 with TRBJ2-3, with TRBD1 matching over 7 bases. V shed 0 bases and J 6 bases; nucleotides not matched to a gene: 12. CDR1 KGHSH and CDR2 LQKENI come from the germline V gene. The CDR3 extends over 17 amino acids. CDR3 bases: TGTGCCAGCTCACCACCCGGACAGGCCACTTTTTCGGATACGCAGTATTTT. Translating gives CASSPPGQATFSDTQYF.

The chain employs TRBV9 and TRBJ2-7; no clear D. V shed 3 bases and J shed 5 bases, with 12 bases lying between them. This CDR3 has 13 residues. CDR1 and CDR2 from the germline V gene are SGDLS and YYNGEE. The DNA of the CDR3 is TGTGCCAGCAGCGCCACACTACGTAACGAGCAGTACTTC. This sequence encodes CASSATLRNEQYF.

The rearrangement joins TRBV9 to TRBJ1-3; a weak D match, TRBD1 (6 bases). Per germline, CDR1 SGDLS and CDR2 YYNGEE. Trimming removed 3 bases at V and 5 bases at J, with 12 bases between. CDR3 size: 14 residues. CDR3 in amino acids: CASSETGGRNTIYF. CDR3 DNA sequence: TGTGCCAGCAGCGAGACAGGTGGAAGAAACACCATATATTTT.

Only a few counts were recorded for this clone. The chain recombines TRBV9 with TRBJ1-1; D perhaps matches TRBD1 (5 bases). This CDR3 is built from 13 residues. Trimming took off 4 bases at V and 6 bases at J, with 13 bases between the two ends. The germline V gene has CDR1 SGDLS and CDR2 YYNGEE. The CDR3 is CASSTRQSAEAFF. CDR3 in DNA: TGTGCCAGCAGCACGAGACAGAGCGCTGAAGCTTTCTTT.

This chain links TRBV10-3 with TRBJ1-2; D is unclear. The CDR3 contains 13 residues. The V and J ends lost 8 bases and 5 bases respectively, with 15 bases between them. Germline lookup yields CDR1 ENHRY and CDR2 SYGVKD. The CDR3 DNA is TGTGCCATCGCCTCGAGTTTCGGGTATGGCTACACCTTC. Protein: CAIASSFGYGYTF.

There are a few counts of this clone. The chain links TRBV4-3 to TRBJ2-1; TRBD2 aligns across 7 bases. The trim removed 3 bases at V and 10 bases at J, leaving 6 bases unmatched. This CDR3 region has 13 residues. Germline-derived CDR1 and CDR2 are LGHNA and YSLEER. CDR3 protein: CASSHNPSGEQFF. CDR3 DNA: TGCGCCAGCAGCCATAACCCTAGCGGCGAGCAGTTCTTC.

This clone is labeled medium-sized. The chain uses TRBV4-1 and TRBJ2-7; perhaps TRBD1 as D (6 bases). The germline V gene encodes CDR1 MGHRA and CDR2 YSYEKL. V was cut by 3 bases and J by 4 bases, with 7 bases left in between. The CDR3 is made up of 12 amino acids. In DNA form, the CDR3 reads TGCGCCAGCAGCCACGGGACATACGAGCAGTACTTC. Translation: CASSHGTYEQYF.

This clone was seen a single time. The chain uses TRBV14 and TRBJ2-7; 10 bases line up with TRBD1. After removal of 4 bases from V and 3 bases from J, the junction contained 6 bases not matched to a gene. The CDR3 totals 15 residues. Germline V gene data show CDR1 as SGHDN and CDR2 as FVKESK. The CDR3 region is CASSPLGQGLYEQYF. The CDR3 coding sequence is TGTGCCAGCAGCCCGTTGGGACAGGGGCTCTACGAGCAGTACTTC. The whole variable domain, filled in from reference TRBV14 and TRBJ2-7, reads EAGVTQFPSHSVIEKGQTVTLRCDPISGHDNLYWYRRVMGKEIKFLLHFVKESKQDESGMPNNRFLAERTGGTYSTLKVQPAELEDSGVYFCASSPLGQGLYEQYFGPGTRLTVT.

The CDR3 DNA reads TGCGCCAGCAGCTCGGGGGGATCAACTAATGAAAAACTGTTTTTT. Its translation: CASSSGGSTNEKLFF. This chain joins TRBV5-1 and TRBJ1-4; perhaps TRBD1 as D (5 bases). This CDR3 contains 15 residues. Germline CDR1 is SGHRS and CDR2 is YFSETQ. V shed 3 bases and J shed 0 bases, with 9 bases lying between them.

The rearrangement links TRBV4-3 to TRBJ1-1, with TRBD1 matching 9 bases. There are 17 residues in the CDR3. V shed 3 bases, J shed 5 bases, and the junction held 13 bases outside the gene matches. The germline V gene encodes CDR1 LGHNA and CDR2 YSLEER. Here the CDR3 DNA reads TGCGCCAGCAGCCAGGACAGGGGCCCATCGGTGATGACTGAAGCTTTCTTT. It specifies CASSQDRGPSVMTEAFF.

The chain combines TRBV6-6 with TRBJ2-3, with D perhaps matching TRBD2 (5 bases). This CDR3 is built from 14 residues. CDR1 and CDR2 (germline): MNHNY, SVGAGI (reference sequence). V dropped 1 base and J dropped 7 bases, with 12 bases sitting between them. The CDR3: CASSYFLAQNTQYF. The CDR3 DNA reads TGTGCCAGCAGTTACTTTCTAGCACAAAATACGCAGTATTTT.

The CDR3, as DNA: TGTGCCAGCAGTCTTTTTTACTCCTACGAGCAGTACTTC. Translation gives CASSLFYSYEQYF. The chain carries TRBV27 and TRBJ2-7; D is unresolved. Germline V gene lookup returns CDR1 MNHEY and CDR2 SMNVEV (reference sequence). V was trimmed by 5 bases and J by 0 bases, leaving 8 bases between them. The CDR3 extends over 13 amino acids.

The chain has TRBV18 and TRBJ2-6; perhaps TRBD1 as D (5 bases). Germline CDR1 is KGHSH and CDR2 is LQKENI. Trimming stripped 6 bases from V and 0 bases from J, with 12 bases between. The CDR3 is made up of 16 amino acids. The CDR3 sequence: CASSTDTFSGANVLTF. CDR3 DNA: TGTGCCAGCTCGACAGATACTTTCTCTGGGGCCAACGTCCTGACTTTC.

This chain links TRBV19 with TRBJ1-5, with D maybe TRBD1 (6 bases). Trimming shortened V by 10 bases and J by 7 bases, and 17 bases separated the two germline ends. The CDR3 consists of 13 residues. From germline, CDR1 is LNHDA and CDR2 SQIVND (reference sequence). CDR3: CATQTTGRQPQHF. CDR3 sequence (DNA): TGTGCCACCCAGACCACAGGGCGGCAGCCCCAGCATTTT.

The chain couples TRBV28 to TRBJ1-3; 10 bases fit TRBD1. Trimming cost V 10 bases and J 1 base; bases outside gene matches: 4. CDR1 MDHEN and CDR2 SYDVKM come from the germline V gene. CDR3 length: 14 amino acids. Here the CDR3 reads CATWDRGSGNTIYF. As DNA, the CDR3 is TGTGCCACCTGGGACAGGGGTTCTGGAAACACCATATATTTT.

This clone was counted between two and nine times. The chain carries TRBV7-9 and TRBJ1-1, with unresolved D. The CDR3 runs 11 residues. Germline lookup yields CDR1 SEHNR and CDR2 FQNEAQ (reference sequence). The V gene lost 3 bases and the J gene lost 6 bases, with 5 bases spanning the gap. The CDR3 reads CASSFLSEAFF. As DNA, the CDR3 is TGTGCCAGCAGCTTTCTCTCTGAAGCTTTCTTT.

This clone is a singleton in its sample. This chain uses TRBV5-6 with TRBJ2-1; 10 bases fit TRBD2. The CDR3 covers 15 residues. The V segment lost 0 bases and the J segment 10 bases; nucleotides outside the gene matches: 7. Looked up from germline, CDR1 is SGHDT and CDR2 is YYEEEE. The chain's CDR3 is CASSLGASGGEEQFF. The CDR3 region has the DNA TGTGCCAGCAGCTTGGGGGCTAGCGGGGGAGAGGAGCAGTTCTTC.

This chain connects TRBV19 to TRBJ1-1, with a tentative D call TRBD1 (5 bases). Germline V gene data show CDR1 as LNHDA and CDR2 as SQIVND (reference sequence). V lost 4 bases, J lost 3 bases, and 12 bases lay in between. This CDR3 contains 14 residues. The CDR3 coding sequence is TGTGCCAGTAGTACCCGACAGATTTACACTGAAGCTTTCTTT. Translation: CASSTRQIYTEAFF.

The rearrangement links TRBV19 to TRBJ2-7; possibly TRBD2 for D (7 bases). The germline gives CDR1 LNHDA, CDR2 SQIVND (reference sequence). The CDR3 runs 15 residues. Trimming removed 1 base at V and 0 bases at J, with 10 bases between. In nucleotides, the CDR3 is TGTGCCAGTAGTATAGGGGGGGGGCTCTCCTACGAGCAGTACTTC. It encodes CASSIGGGLSYEQYF.

This chain joins TRBV21-1 and TRBJ1-6; the table calls TRBD1, which could not be checked here. TRBV21-1 constitutes a pseudogene. This CDR3 contains 18 residues. The CDR3 sequence is CASSNGCGAGKGNSPLHF. The CDR3 DNA follows: TGTGCCAGCAGCAATGGTTGCGGTGCAGGGAAAGGGAATTCACCCCTCCACTTT.

This clone was picked up a small number of times. The J gene is TRBJ1-6, the V gene TRBV5-6; D gene uncertain. Germline loops: CDR1 SGHDT, CDR2 YYEEEE. The CDR3 length is 17 residues. V was trimmed by 1 base and J by 2 bases, leaving 13 bases between them. This CDR3 is CASSLSPAEPYNSPLHF. The DNA of the CDR3 is TGTGCCAGCAGCTTGTCCCCAGCGGAACCCTATAATTCACCCCTCCACTTT.

This clone was counted a single time. This chain connects TRBV5-5 to TRBJ1-2; D possibly corresponds to TRBD1 (5 bases). Germline assignment: CDR1 SGHKS and CDR2 YYEKEE (reference sequence). Trimming took 6 bases from V and 0 from J, leaving 12 bases between them. There are 14 residues in the CDR3. The CDR3 DNA is TGTGCCAGCAATGACCGACAGTCTAACTATGGCTACACCTTC. Translation gives CASNDRQSNYGYTF.

This rearrangement joins TRBV18 to TRBJ2-5; D not resolved. V shed 3 bases and J shed 0 bases, with 5 bases lying between them. The CDR3 sequence is 13 residues long. In germline, CDR1 is KGHSH, CDR2 LQKENI. CDR3 DNA: TGTGCCAGCTCACCCCAGAACCAAGAGACCCAGTACTTC. Translation: CASSPQNQETQYF.

The rearrangement uses TRBV9 and TRBJ2-7, with D perhaps TRBD1 (6 bases). Germline CDR1 SGDLS, CDR2 YYNGEE. The CDR3 is 13 residues long. Between the trimmed V and J ends, which lost 1 base and 6 bases, there was a span of 11 bases. The CDR3 nucleotides read TGTGCCAGCAGCGTAATCACAGGGTCCGAGCAGTACTTC. Its translation: CASSVITGSEQYF.

In this sample, this clone turned up once. This CDR3 reads CATSDSSKGYSYNEQFF. The CDR3 DNA sequence: TGTGCCACCAGTGATTCCTCCAAGGGGTACTCCTACAATGAGCAGTTCTTC. J is TRBJ2-1 and V is TRBV24-1, with D tentatively TRBD1 (5 bases). Germline CDR1 and CDR2: KGHDR and SFDVKD. The length of the CDR3 is 17 residues. With 2 bases removed from V and 0 bases from J, the gap between germline ends came to 13 bases.

The V gene is TRBV2, the J gene TRBJ2-1, with 7 bases identical to TRBD2. In germline, CDR1 is SNHLY, CDR2 FYNNEI. J was trimmed by 10 bases and V by 6 bases; bases with no gene match: 6. The CDR3 spans 12 residues. CDR3 in DNA: TGTGCCAGCAGCCCGAGGGGACTAGAGCAGTTCTTC. Its translation: CASSPRGLEQFF.

The chain uses TRBV19 and TRBJ2-1, with TRBD1 identical over 7 bases. Germline loops: CDR1 LNHDA, CDR2 SQIVND (reference sequence). The CDR3 contains 15 residues. With V trimmed by 8 bases and J by 0 bases, 7 bases remained unmatched. For the CDR3, the DNA is TGTGCCAGTCACGTTGGGACAGACTCCTACAATGAGCAGTTCTTC. This codes for CASHVGTDSYNEQFF.

This rearrangement joins TRBV7-2 to TRBJ1-4; TRBD1 might be the D (6 bases). Germline-derived CDR1 and CDR2 are SGHTA and FQGNSA. The ends were cut back, 2 bases at V and 4 bases at J, with 14 bases in the middle. The CDR3 spans 16 residues. The CDR3, as DNA: TGTGCCAGCAGCTTAAACGGGGGGCAGGGTAATGAAAAACTGTTTTTT. This sequence encodes CASSLNGGQGNEKLFF.

The chain has TRBV6-5 and TRBJ1-1; D is perhaps TRBD1 (5 bases). Germline CDR1 and CDR2: MNHEY and SVGAGI. Trimming took 4 bases from V and 5 from J, leaving 14 bases between them. The CDR3 loop spans 14 amino acids. The CDR3 sequence is CASSSVGGGTEAFF. DNA of the CDR3: TGTGCCAGCAGTTCGGTGGGGGGAGGGACTGAAGCTTTCTTT.

The chain uses TRBV27 and TRBJ1-5; a possible D gene is TRBD1 (5 bases). The V gene lost 5 bases and the J gene lost 4 bases, with 12 bases spanning the gap. Germline CDR1 MNHEY, CDR2 SMNVEV (reference sequence). CDR3 size: 14 residues. The CDR3 DNA follows: TGTGCCAGCAGTACATCGACAGAAAATCAGCCCCAGCATTTT. Residues: CASSTSTENQPQHF.

A single count supports this clone. The genes are TRBV25-1 and TRBJ2-7; unclear D gene. Germline lookup yields CDR1 MGHDK and CDR2 SYGVNS. Deletions cut 5 bases from V and 5 bases from J, with 16 bases between. The CDR3 totals 14 residues. The CDR3 coding sequence is TGTGCCAGCAGTAAAAGGTACGGCAGCGACGAGCAGTACTTC. Amino acid sequence: CASSKRYGSDEQYF.